This T cell receptor beta chain was sequenced during a study of blood T cell repertoires in COVID-19. Study-wide context: The United States, Italy and Spain provided the acute and convalescent COVID-19 samples.

The CDR3 covers 15 residues. The V and J ends lost 4 bases and 2 bases respectively, with 12 bases between them. Germline lookup yields CDR1 MNHEY and CDR2 SVGAGI. The protocol was immunoSEQ multiplex PCR, while the TCRdb copy is restricted to in-frame clones and leaves out a portion. This table has more than 350,000 clones, more than 75% appearing once. All recovered Cohort 3 donors got two negative PCRs, got clearance, or saw symptom resolution. The origin of this receptor is a woman aged 50 to 60 who had recovered from COVID-19. The chain couples TRBV6-5 to TRBJ1-5, with D perhaps matching TRBD1 (5 bases). Input material: PBMCs or T cells enriched from blood (not recorded which). The CDR3 DNA reads as TGTGCCAGCAGTTCGGGGTGGGGGGGCAATCAGCCCCAGCATTTT. It yields the protein CASSSGWGGNQPQHF.